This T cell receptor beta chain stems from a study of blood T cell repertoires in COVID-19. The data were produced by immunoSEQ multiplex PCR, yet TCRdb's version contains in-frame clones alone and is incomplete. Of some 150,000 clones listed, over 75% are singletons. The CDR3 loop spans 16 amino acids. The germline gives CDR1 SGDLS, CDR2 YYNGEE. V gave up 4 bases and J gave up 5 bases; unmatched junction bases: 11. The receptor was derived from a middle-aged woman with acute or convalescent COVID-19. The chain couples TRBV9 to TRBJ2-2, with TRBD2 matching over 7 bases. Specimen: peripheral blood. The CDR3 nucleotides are TGTGCCAGCAGCCTCCGAGGGAATAGCGGGACCGGGGAGCTGTTTTTT. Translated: CASSLRGNSGTGELFF.